This TCR beta chain was identified in a study of CD8 T cells in Susac syndrome. TEMRA cells were FACS-enriched and CD8+ and CD4+ T cells negatively isolated. Germline loops: CDR1 LGHDT, CDR2 YNNKEL (reference sequence). J gave up 2 bases and V 7 bases, and 6 bases lay outside the gene matches. CDR3 size: 14 residues. cDNA came from about 0.5 to 1 ug RNA primed by random hexamers. The CDR3 of TCR beta was amplified by immunoSEQ multiplex PCR across 54 Vbeta and 13 Jbeta. One entry per CDR3 protein results from TCRdb running MiXCR on the immunoSEQ multiplex PCR reads. The sample lists around 200,000 distinct CDR3 sequences, almost 96% occurring once.

The sequenced material came from CD4+ T cells from PBMCs. The V gene is TRBV3-1, the J gene TRBJ2-3, with 7 nucleotides matching TRBD1. The source of this sequence is a human donor with multiple sclerosis. The CDR3 region is CASISGTATDTQYF. In DNA, the CDR3 is TGTGCCAGCATCTCCGGGACAGCCACAGATACGCAGTATTTT.